The 10 T cell receptor beta chains given below trace back to one sample, sequenced in a study of early T cells in non-severe SARS-CoV-2 infection. One entry per CDR3 protein results from TCRdb running MiXCR on the 5' RACE reads. This sample has some 49,000 distinct CDR3 sequences, with 8% to 10% found just once. Sequenced sample: whole blood. These receptors were collected from an adult who was a healthcare worker with PCR-confirmed SARS-CoV-2 infection or an uninfected control (not recorded which).

This clonotype was detected only a few times. For the CDR3, the DNA is TGTGCCAGCAGTGTACTAGCGGGAGAGTTGGGCAATGAGCAGTTCTTC. Translated: CASSVLAGELGNEQFF. The V and J genes are TRBV2 and TRBJ2-1; 11 bases align to TRBD2. After removal of 4 bases from V and 6 bases from J, the junction contained 8 bases not matched to a gene. The CDR3 sequence is 16 residues long. The germline V gene encodes CDR1 SNHLY and CDR2 FYNNEI.

This clonotype was found a few times. This rearrangement joins TRBV7-8 to TRBJ1-2, with TRBD1 as a possible D gene (6 bases). The V end lost 5 bases, the J end lost 4 bases, and 14 bases lay between the germline ends. The CDR3 sequence is 14 residues long. CDR1 and CDR2 from the germline V gene are SGHVS and FQNEAQ. CDR3 sequence reads: CASSPDRTLYGYTF. CDR3 DNA sequence: TGTGCCAGCAGCCCTGACAGGACTCTCTATGGCTACACCTTC. The full variable domain, completed using reference TRBV7-8 and TRBJ1-2, is GAGVSQSPRYKVAKRGQDVALRCDPISGHVSLFWYQQALGQGPEFLTYFQNEAQLDKSGLPSDRFFAERPEGSVSTLKIQRTQQEDSAVYLCASSPDRTLYGYTFGSGTRLTVV.

This chain connects TRBV15 to TRBJ2-3; 10 bases are a match to TRBD2. Germline-derived CDR1 and CDR2 are LNHNV and YYDKDF (reference sequence). The junction had 6 bases not matched to a gene; V was cut back by 6 bases and J by 6 bases. This CDR3 is 14 amino acids long. The CDR3 is CATRASGRGDTQYF. The CDR3 bases are TGTGCCACCAGGGCTAGCGGGAGAGGTGATACGCAGTATTTT.

CDR3 residues: CASSKKFGTMIGNEQFF. In DNA form, the CDR3 reads TGTGCCAGTAGCAAAAAATTTGGGACAATGATAGGGAATGAGCAGTTCTTC. The V gene is TRBV19, the J gene TRBJ2-1, with TRBD1 as a possible D gene (6 bases). The V gene's germline CDR1 is LNHDA and CDR2 SQIVND (reference sequence). V was clipped by 6 bases and J by 7 bases, with 25 bases between them. The CDR3 loop spans 17 amino acids. The full variable domain, completed using reference TRBV19 and TRBJ2-1, is DGGITQSPKYLFRKEGQNVTLSCEQNLNHDAMYWYRQDPGQGLRLIYYSQIVNDFQKGDIAEGYSVSREKKESFPLTVTSAQKNPTAFYLCASSKKFGTMIGNEQFFGPGTRLTVL.

This clonotype has only a few counts. This chain uses TRBV7-2 with TRBJ2-5, with 14 positions matching TRBD2. The germline V gene encodes CDR1 SGHTA and CDR2 FQGNSA. The trim removed 1 base at V and 6 bases at J, leaving 7 bases unmatched. This CDR3 comprises 17 residues. The CDR3 here is CASSLGLAGGPGKTQYF. CDR3 coding DNA: TGTGCCAGCAGCTTAGGACTAGCGGGAGGGCCAGGAAAGACCCAGTACTTC.

The chain has TRBV4-1 and TRBJ2-7; possibly TRBD2 for D (5 bases). From germline, CDR1 is MGHRA and CDR2 YSYEKL. Trimming cost V 7 bases and J 9 bases, with 19 bases left between them. There are 13 residues in the CDR3. Here the CDR3 reads CASISSGVLGQYF. CDR3 nucleotides: TGCGCCAGCATTTCCTCCGGGGTCTTGGGGCAGTACTTC.

This clonotype was counted a few times. The chain has TRBV12-3 or TRBV12-4 and TRBJ2-1; no clear D. V was cut by 5 bases and J by 7 bases, with 9 bases left in between. The CDR3 loop spans 12 amino acids. In DNA form, the CDR3 reads TGTGCCAGCAGTCCCGAAGGGAATGAGCAGTTCTTC. This codes for CASSPEGNEQFF.

This clonotype occurred many times. The V and J genes are TRBV7-8 and TRBJ2-3; 12 bases agree with TRBD2. Germline assignment: CDR1 SGHVS and CDR2 FQNEAQ. The CDR3 totals 16 residues. Losses at the gene ends were 1 base for V and 6 bases for J; bases not matched to a gene: 5. The CDR3 DNA follows: TGTGCCAGCAGCTTAGACCGACTAGCGGGGGTGGATACGCAGTATTTT. Residues: CASSLDRLAGVDTQYF.

This clonotype was seen a handful of times. The V gene is TRBV7-6, the J gene TRBJ2-1, with 9 bases matching TRBD1. Germline assignment: CDR1 SGHVS and CDR2 FNYEAQ. V lost 0 bases to trimming and J lost 6 bases; unmatched junction nucleotides: 3. The CDR3 has 15 amino acids. Here the CDR3 DNA reads TGTGCCAGCAGCTTAGCGGGGACAGGGTCCAATGAGCAGTTCTTC. It is translated as CASSLAGTGSNEQFF.

This clonotype appeared a few times. V usage is TRBV15 and J usage is TRBJ2-1; no firm D call. Looked up from germline, CDR1 is LNHNV and CDR2 is YYDKDF (reference sequence). The CDR3 contains 14 residues. V lost 0 bases, J lost 6 bases, and 9 bases lay in between. For the CDR3, the DNA is TGTGCCACCAGCAGAGATCTGGCGTCCAATGAGCAGTTCTTC. Translated: CATSRDLASNEQFF.